One TCR beta chain is described in this entry. The entry originates in a study of technical replicates of blood from several donors. Method: immunoSEQ multiplex PCR; TCRdb's copy keeps in-frame clones and lacks some. The sample includes about 75,000 clones, nearly 98% of them seen just once. Germline V CDR1 and CDR2: SEHNR, FQNEAQ (reference sequence). The CDR3 runs 16 residues. V trimming: 3 bases; J trimming: 4 bases; junction bases outside the gene matches: 10. This TCR was recovered from a human donor in good health. The chain has TRBV7-9 and TRBJ1-2, with 8 bases aligning to TRBD1. The sample was T cells isolated from PBMCs. CDR3 in DNA: TGTGCCAGCAGCTTTACCCCGGGGACAGGAGGCTATGGCTACACCTTC. Protein product: CASSFTPGTGGYGYTF.